This section outlines one T cell receptor (beta chain) sequence together with its context. Its matching antigen is unknown. The data belong to a study of OX40 agonist ivuxolimab in advanced cancers. The overall study: Partial responses were achieved by three patients, one with hepatocellular carcinoma and two with cutaneous melanoma. General study results and limits: Expanded clones belonging to CD8+ T cells outnumbered, on average, those of CD4+. It was not determined which antigens were specifically recognized by the peripheral T cells that had undergone clonal expansion.

Measured with immunoSEQ multiplex PCR; TCRdb has only the in-frame clones, and not every one. The profile covers 50,000 to 65,000 clones, with approximately 75% appearing a single time and 0.69% taken by the ten largest. The sampling schedule covered blood at baseline, cycle 4 day 1, and cycle 7 day 1. V gave up 2 bases and J gave up 6 bases; unmatched junction bases: 7. The CDR3 spans 16 residues. The germline V gene encodes CDR1 SGHDT and CDR2 YYEEEE. The rearrangement joins TRBV5-6 to TRBJ1-6; 8 positions agree with TRBD1. The receptor comes from an adult with an advanced solid tumor such as melanoma, head and neck, liver or kidney cancer. Sequenced here: CD4+ or CD8+ T cells sorted from blood, sampled in a trial of the OX40 agonist ivuxolimab. The CDR3 is CASSFSTGAGNSPLHF. CDR3 DNA sequence: TGTGCCAGCAGCTTTTCGACAGGGGCGGGTAATTCACCCCTCCACTTT.